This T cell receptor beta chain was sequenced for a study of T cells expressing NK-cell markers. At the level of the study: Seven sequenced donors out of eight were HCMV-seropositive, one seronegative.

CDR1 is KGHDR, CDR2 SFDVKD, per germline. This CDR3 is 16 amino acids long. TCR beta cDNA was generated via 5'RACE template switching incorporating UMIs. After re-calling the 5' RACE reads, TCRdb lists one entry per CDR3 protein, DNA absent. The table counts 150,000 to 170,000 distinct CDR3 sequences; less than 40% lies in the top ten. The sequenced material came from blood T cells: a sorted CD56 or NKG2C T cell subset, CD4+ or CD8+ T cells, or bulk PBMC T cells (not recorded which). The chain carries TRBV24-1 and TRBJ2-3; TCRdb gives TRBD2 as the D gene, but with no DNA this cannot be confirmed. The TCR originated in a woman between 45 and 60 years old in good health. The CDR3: CATSDPTSGREDTQYF.